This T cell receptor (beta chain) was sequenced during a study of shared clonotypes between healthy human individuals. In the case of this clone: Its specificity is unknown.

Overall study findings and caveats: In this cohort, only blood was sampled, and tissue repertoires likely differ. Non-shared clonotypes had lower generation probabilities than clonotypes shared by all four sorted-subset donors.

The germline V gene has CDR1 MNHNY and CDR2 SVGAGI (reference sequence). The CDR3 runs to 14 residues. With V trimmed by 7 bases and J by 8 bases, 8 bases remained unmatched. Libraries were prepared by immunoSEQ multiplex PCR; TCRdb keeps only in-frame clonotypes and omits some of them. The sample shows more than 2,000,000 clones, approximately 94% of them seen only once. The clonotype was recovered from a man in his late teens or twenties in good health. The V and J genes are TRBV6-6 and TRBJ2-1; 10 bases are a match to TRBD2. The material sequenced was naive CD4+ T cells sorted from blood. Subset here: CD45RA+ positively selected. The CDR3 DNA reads TGTGCCAGCACTGAGCTAGCGGGAGTTGATGAGCAGTTCTTC. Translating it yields CASTELAGVDEQFF.